This T cell receptor beta chain is from a study of cytomegalovirus exposure and HLA in healthy donors. Study summary: In a previous analysis, 117 million unique TCR beta sequences were found from 150 million to 200 million T cells.

PCR primers comprised 60 Vbeta and 13 Jbeta primers. The table came from immunoSEQ multiplex PCR; TCRdb's copy has only in-frame clones and leaves some out. This repertoire includes about 140,000 clones. Germline assignment: CDR1 MDHEN and CDR2 SYDVKM. This CDR3 is 14 amino acids long. The V and J ends lost 3 bases and 4 bases respectively, with 10 bases between them. This chain connects TRBV28 to TRBJ2-1, with D maybe TRBD2 (5 bases). This TCR was sampled from a woman younger than 35 in good health and CMV-seronegative. What was sequenced was PBMCs. This CDR3 is CASSFADFYNEQFF. Written as DNA, the CDR3 is TGTGCCAGCAGTTTTGCGGACTTTTACAATGAGCAGTTCTTC.